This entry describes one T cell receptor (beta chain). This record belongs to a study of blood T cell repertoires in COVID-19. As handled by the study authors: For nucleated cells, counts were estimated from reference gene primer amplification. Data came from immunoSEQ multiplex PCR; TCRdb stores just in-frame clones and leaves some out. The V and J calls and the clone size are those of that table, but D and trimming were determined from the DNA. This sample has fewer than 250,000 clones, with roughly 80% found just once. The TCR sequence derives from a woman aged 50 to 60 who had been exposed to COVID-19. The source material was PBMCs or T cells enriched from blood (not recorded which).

CDR3: CATGTGGYTEAFF. In DNA, the CDR3 is TGTGCCACCGGGACAGGGGGTTACACTGAAGCTTTCTTT. The rearrangement uses TRBV15 and TRBJ1-1, with 11 bases lining up with TRBD1. In germline, CDR1 is LNHNV, CDR2 YYDKDF (reference sequence). With V trimmed by 8 bases and J by 3 bases, 2 bases remained unmatched. CDR3 length: 13 amino acids.